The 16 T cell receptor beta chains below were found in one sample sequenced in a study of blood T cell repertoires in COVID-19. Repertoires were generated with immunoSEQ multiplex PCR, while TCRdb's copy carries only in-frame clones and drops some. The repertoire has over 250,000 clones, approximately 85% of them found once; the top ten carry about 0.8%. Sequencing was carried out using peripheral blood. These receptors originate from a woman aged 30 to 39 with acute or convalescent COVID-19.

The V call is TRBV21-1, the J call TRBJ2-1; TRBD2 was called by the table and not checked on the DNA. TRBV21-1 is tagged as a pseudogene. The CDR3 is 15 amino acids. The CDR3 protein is CASSKSKLYLNEQFF. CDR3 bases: TGTGCCAGCAGCAAAAGTAAACTTTACCTGAATGAGCAGTTCTTC.

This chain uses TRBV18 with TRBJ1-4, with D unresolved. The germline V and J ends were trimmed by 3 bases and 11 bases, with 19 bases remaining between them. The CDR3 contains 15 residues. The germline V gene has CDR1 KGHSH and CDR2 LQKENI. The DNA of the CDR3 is TGTGCCAGCTCACCCCTAGAGGGAGGAGGCGAGAAACTGTTTTTT. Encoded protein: CASSPLEGGGEKLFF.

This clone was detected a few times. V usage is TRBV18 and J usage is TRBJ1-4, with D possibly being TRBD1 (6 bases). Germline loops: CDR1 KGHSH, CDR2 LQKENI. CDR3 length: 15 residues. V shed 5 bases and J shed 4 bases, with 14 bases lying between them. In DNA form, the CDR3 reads TGTGCCAGCTCAACCCCGACAGGTTTTAATGAAAAACTGTTTTTT. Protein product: CASSTPTGFNEKLFF. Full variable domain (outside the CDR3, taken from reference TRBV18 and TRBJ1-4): NAGVMQNPRHLVRRRGQEARLRCSPMKGHSHVYWYRQLPEEGLKFMVYLQKENIIDESGMPKERFSAEFPKEGPSILRIQQVVRGDSAAYFCASSTPTGFNEKLFFGSGTQLSVL.

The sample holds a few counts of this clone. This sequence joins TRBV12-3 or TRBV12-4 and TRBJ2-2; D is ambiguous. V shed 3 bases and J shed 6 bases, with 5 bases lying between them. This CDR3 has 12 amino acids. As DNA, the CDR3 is TGTGCCAGCAGTTTCTCGGCCGGGGAGCTGTTTTTT. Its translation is CASSFSAGELFF.

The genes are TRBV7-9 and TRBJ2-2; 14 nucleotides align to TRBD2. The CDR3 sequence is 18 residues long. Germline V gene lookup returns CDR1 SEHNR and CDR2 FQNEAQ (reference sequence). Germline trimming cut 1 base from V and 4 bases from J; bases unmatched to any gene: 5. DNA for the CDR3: TGTGCCAGCAGCTTAGGACAGGGGACTAGCGGGAGCACCGGGGAGCTGTTTTTT. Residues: CASSLGQGTSGSTGELFF.

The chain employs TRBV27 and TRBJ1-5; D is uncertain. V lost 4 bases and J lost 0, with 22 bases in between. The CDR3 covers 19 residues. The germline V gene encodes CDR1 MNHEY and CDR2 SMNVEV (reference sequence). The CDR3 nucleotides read TGTGCCAGCAGTTCCTCTAACGGGGATATCGGGTATAGCAATCAGCCCCAGCATTTT. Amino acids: CASSSSNGDIGYSNQPQHF.

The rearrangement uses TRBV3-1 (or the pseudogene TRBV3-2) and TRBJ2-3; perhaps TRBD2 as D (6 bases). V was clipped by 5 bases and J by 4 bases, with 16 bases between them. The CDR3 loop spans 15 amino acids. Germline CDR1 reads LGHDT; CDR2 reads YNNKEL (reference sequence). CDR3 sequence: CASSFGGNESDTQYF. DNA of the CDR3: TGTGCCAGCAGCTTCGGCGGGAACGAGTCAGATACGCAGTATTTT.

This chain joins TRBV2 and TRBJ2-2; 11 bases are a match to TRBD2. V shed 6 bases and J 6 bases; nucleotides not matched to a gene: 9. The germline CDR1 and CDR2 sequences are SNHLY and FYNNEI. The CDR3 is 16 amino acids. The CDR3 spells CASRSPLAGGAGELFF. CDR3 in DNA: TGTGCCAGCAGGTCCCCCCTAGCGGGAGGCGCCGGGGAGCTGTTTTTT.

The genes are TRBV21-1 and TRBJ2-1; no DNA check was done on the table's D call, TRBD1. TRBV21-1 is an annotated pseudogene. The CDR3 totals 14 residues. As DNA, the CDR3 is TGTGCCAGCAGCAAAGGGGACAGGGGGGGCGTCCAGTTCTTC. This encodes CASSKGDRGGVQFF.

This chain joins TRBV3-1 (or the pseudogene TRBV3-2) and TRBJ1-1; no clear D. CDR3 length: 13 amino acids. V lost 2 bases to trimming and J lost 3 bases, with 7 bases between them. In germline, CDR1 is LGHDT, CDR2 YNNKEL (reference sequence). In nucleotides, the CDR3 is TGTGCCAGCAGCCAAAATGACTACACTGAAGCTTTCTTT. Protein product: CASSQNDYTEAFF.

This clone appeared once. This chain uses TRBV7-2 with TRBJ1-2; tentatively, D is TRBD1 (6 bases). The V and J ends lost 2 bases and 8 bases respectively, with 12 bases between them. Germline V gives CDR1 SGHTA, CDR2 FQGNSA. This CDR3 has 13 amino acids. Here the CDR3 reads CASSLKGEKGYTF. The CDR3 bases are TGTGCCAGCAGCTTAAAGGGGGAAAAGGGCTACACCTTC.

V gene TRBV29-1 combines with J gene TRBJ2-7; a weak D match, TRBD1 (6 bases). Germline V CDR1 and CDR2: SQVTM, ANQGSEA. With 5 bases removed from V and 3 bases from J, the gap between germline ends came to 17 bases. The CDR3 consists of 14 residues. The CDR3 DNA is TGCAGCGTTCAGGTTGGGGGCTTAGGCTACGAGCAGTACTTC. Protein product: CSVQVGGLGYEQYF.

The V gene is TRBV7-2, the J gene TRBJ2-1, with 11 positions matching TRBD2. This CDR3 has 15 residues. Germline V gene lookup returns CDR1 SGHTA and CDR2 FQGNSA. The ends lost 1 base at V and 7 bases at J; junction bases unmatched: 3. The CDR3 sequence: CASSLVSSGRNEQFF. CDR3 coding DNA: TGTGCCAGCAGCTTAGTGTCTAGCGGGAGGAATGAGCAGTTCTTC.

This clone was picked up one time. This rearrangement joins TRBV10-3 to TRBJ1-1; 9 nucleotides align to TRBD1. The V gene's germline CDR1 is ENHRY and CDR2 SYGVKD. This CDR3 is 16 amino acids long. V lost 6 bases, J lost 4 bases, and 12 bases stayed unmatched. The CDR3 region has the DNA TGTGCCATCAGGGGGACAGGGAAGGATTTTGGCACTGAAGCTTTCTTT. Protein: CAIRGTGKDFGTEAFF.

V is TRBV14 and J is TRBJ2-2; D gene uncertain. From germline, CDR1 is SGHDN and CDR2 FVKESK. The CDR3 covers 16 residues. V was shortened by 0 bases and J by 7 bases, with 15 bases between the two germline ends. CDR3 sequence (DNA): TGTGCCAGCAGCCAAGATCCCTATAGTAGCTACGGGGAGCTGTTTTTT. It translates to CASSQDPYSSYGELFF.

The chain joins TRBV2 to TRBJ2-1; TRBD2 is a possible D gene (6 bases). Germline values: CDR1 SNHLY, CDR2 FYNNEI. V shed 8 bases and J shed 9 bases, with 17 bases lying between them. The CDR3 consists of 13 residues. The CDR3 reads CASVGMVGGEQFF. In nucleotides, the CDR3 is TGTGCCAGCGTGGGTATGGTGGGGGGTGAGCAGTTCTTC.